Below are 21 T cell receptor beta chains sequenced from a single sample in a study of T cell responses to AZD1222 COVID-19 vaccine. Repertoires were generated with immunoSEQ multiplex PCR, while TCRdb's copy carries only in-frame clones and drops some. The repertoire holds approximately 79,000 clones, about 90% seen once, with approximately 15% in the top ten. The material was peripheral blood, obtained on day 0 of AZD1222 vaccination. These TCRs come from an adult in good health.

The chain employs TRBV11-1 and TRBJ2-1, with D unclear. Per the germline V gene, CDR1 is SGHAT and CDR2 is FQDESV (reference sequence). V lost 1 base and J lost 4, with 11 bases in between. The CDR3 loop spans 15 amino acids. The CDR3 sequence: CASSLGTLTYNEQFF. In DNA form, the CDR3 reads TGTGCCAGCAGCTTAGGGACCCTGACTTACAATGAGCAGTTCTTC.

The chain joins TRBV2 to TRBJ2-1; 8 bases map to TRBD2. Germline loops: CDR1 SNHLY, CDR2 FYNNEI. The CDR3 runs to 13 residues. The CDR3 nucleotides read TGTGTTAAAGCTAGCGGGCAGTACAATGAGCAGTTCTTC. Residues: CVKASGQYNEQFF.

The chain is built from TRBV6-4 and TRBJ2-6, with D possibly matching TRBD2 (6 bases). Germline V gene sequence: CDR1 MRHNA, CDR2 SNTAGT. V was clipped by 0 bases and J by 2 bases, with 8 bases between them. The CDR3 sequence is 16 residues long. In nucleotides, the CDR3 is TGTGCCAGCAGTGACTCGGGGACTGCTGGGGCCAACGTCCTGACTTTC. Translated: CASSDSGTAGANVLTF.

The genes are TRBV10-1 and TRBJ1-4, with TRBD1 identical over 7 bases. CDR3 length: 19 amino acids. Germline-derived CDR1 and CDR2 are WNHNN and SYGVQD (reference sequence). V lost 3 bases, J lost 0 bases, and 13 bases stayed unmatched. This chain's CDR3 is CASSEVGQGVTATNEKLFF. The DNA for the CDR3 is TGCGCCAGCAGTGAAGTAGGGCAGGGGGTAACGGCAACTAATGAAAAACTGTTTTTT.

CDR3 protein: CASSESGTRFYEQYF. For the CDR3, the DNA is TGTGCCAGCAGTGAGTCCGGGACTAGATTCTACGAGCAGTACTTC. The chain has TRBV25-1 and TRBJ2-7, with 8 positions matching TRBD2. Unmatched junction bases numbered 7, after V lost 3 bases and J lost 3 bases. The CDR3 totals 15 residues. Germline CDR1 reads MGHDK; CDR2 reads SYGVNS.

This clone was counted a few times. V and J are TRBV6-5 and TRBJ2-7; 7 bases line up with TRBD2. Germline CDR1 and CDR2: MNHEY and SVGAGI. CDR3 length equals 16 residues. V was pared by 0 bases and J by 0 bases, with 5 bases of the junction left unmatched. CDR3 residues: CASSYSPSGSSYEQYF. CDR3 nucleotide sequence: TGTGCCAGCAGTTACTCCCCTAGCGGCAGCTCCTACGAGCAGTACTTC.

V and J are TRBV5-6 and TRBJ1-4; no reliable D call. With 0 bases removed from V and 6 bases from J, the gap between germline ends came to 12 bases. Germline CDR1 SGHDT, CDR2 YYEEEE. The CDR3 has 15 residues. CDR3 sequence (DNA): TGTGCCAGCAGCTTGGCTTCCGGGCTTGATGAAAAACTGTTTTTT. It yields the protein CASSLASGLDEKLFF.

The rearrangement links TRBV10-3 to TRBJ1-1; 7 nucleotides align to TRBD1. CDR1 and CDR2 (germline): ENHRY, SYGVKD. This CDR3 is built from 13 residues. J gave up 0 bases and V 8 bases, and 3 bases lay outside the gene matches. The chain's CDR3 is CAIAGTVNTEAFF. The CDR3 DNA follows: TGTGCCATCGCCGGGACAGTGAACACTGAAGCTTTCTTT.

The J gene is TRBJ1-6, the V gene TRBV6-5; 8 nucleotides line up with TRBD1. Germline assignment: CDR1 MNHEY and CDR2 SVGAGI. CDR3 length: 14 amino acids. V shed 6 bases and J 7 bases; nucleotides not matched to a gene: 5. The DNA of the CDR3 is TGTGCCAGCAGGGACAGGGTTGGCAATTCACCCCTCCACTTT. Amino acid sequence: CASRDRVGNSPLHF.

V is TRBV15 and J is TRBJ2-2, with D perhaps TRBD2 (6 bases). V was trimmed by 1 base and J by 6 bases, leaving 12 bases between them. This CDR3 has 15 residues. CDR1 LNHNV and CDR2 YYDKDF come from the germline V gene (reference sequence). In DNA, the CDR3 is TGTGCCACCAGCAGAGTTCCGTCGGGAGCCGGGGAGCTGTTTTTT. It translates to CATSRVPSGAGELFF.

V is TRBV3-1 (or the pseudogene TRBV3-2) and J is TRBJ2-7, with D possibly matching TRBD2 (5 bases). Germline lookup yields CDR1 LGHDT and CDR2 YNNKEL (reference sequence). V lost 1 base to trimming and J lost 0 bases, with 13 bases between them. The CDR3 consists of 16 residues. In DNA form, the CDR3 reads TGTGCCAGCAGCCAAGGGAGCGGCAGCAGCTCCTACGAGCAGTACTTC. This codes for CASSQGSGSSSYEQYF.

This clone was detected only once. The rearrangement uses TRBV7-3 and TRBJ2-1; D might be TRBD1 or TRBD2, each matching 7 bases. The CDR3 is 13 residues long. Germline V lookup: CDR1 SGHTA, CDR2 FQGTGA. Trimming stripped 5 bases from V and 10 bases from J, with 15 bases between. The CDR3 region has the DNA TGTGCCAGCAGCCTCGACAGGGAGGGCGAGCAGTTCTTC. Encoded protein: CASSLDREGEQFF.

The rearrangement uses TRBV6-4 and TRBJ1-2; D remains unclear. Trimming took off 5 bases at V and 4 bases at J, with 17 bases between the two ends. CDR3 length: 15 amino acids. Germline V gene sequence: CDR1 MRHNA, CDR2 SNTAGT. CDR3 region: CASSPSLADSYGYTF. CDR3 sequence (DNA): TGTGCCAGCAGTCCCTCCTTGGCGGACTCCTATGGCTACACCTTC.

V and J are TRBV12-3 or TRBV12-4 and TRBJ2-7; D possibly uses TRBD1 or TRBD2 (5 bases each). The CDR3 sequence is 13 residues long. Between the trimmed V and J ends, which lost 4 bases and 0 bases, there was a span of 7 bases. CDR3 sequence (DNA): TGTGCCAGCAGTTGGGACGGCTCCTACGAGCAGTACTTC. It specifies CASSWDGSYEQYF.

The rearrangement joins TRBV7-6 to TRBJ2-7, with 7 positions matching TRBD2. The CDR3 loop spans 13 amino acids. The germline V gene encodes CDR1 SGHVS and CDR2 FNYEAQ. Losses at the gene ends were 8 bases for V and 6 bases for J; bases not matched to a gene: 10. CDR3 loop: CASGRAGAGEQYF. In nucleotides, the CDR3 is TGTGCCAGCGGGCGCGCGGGAGCTGGCGAGCAGTACTTC.

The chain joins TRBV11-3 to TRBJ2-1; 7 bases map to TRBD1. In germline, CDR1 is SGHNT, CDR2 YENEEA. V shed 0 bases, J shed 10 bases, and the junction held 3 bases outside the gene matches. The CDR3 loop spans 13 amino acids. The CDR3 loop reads CASSLERGHEQFF. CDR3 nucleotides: TGTGCCAGCAGCTTAGAAAGGGGGCACGAGCAGTTCTTC.

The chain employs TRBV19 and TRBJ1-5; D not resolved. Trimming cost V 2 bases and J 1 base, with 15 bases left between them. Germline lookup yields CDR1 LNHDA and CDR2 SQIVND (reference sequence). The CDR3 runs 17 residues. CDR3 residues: CASSIQRAVGSNQPQHF. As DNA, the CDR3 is TGTGCCAGTAGTATACAGCGGGCAGTGGGGAGCAATCAGCCCCAGCATTTT.

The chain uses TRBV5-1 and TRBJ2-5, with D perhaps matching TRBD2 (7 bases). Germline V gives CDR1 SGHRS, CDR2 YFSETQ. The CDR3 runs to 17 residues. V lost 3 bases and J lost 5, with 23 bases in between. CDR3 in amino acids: CASSSGLGGGRTETQYF. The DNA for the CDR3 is TGCGCCAGCAGCTCCGGGCTAGGGGGAGGGAGGACCGAGACCCAGTACTTC.

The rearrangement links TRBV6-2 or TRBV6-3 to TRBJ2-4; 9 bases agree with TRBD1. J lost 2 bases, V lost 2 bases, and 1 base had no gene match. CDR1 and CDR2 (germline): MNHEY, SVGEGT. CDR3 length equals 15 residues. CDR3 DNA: TGTGCCAGCAGTTACGGACAGGGGACCAAAAACATTCAGTACTTC. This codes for CASSYGQGTKNIQYF.

The CDR3 DNA reads as TGTGCCAGAAGCTTGGGCCCTAGCCCCGCTAGCACAGATACGCAGTATTTT. This codes for CARSLGPSPASTDTQYF. The chain recombines TRBV5-3 with TRBJ2-3; tentative D call: TRBD2 (5 bases). TRBV5-3 is noted as an ORF with a role that remains uncertain. V lost 0 bases to trimming and J lost 0 bases, with 14 bases between them. The CDR3 extends over 17 amino acids.

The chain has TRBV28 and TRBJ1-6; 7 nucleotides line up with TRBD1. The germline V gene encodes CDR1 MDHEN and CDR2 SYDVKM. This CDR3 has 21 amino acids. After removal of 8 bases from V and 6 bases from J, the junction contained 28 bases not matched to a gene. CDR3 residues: CASYTIWGTATRSTTNSPLHF. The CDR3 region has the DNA TGTGCCAGCTATACAATTTGGGGGACAGCAACAAGATCCACCACTAATTCACCCCTCCACTTT.